This is a list of T cell receptor beta chains from one sample in a study of T cell clones after liver transplantation. Profiled with immunoSEQ multiplex PCR; TCRdb holds only in-frame clones, not every one. The sample shows fewer than 65,000 clones, 86% of them seen only once. The material sequenced was CD8+ T cells from blood, taken 12 months after liver transplant. Source of these receptors: a human patient who received a liver transplant. Some T cells could come from the graft donor. CDR3s include the opening cysteine and the closing phenylalanine or tryptophan. D genes are given only for firm matches. The size of a clone is reported for some rows only, either as once, few or many, or as a class for expanded clones.

>TRBJ2-7|TRBV10-3|-|TRBD1
CAISDPEGQGRFYEQYF
TGTGCCATCAGTGACCCTGAAGGACAGGGCCGCTTCTACGAGCAGTACTTC
>TRBJ2-5|TRBV28|-|-
CASSFLVGGVETQYF
TGTGCCAGCAGTTTTTTGGTAGGGGGTGTGGAGACCCAGTACTTC
>TRBJ2-5|TRBV5-1|-|-
CASRHWGGWETQYF
TGTGCCAGCCGACATTGGGGGGGCTGGGAGACCCAGTACTTC
>TRBJ1-3|TRBV6-5|-|-
CASSMGVAGNTIYF
TGTGCCAGCAGTATGGGGGTGGCGGGAAACACCATATATTTT
>TRBJ1-1|TRBV5-4|few|-
CASSYQNEAFF
TGTGCCAGCAGTTATCAGAATGAAGCTTTCTTT
>TRBJ1-5|TRBV28|-|-
CALAGQGGQPQHF
TGTGCCCTGGCCGGGCAGGGAGGTCAGCCCCAGCATTTT
>TRBJ2-3|TRBV19|once|-
CASSMGLEGDTQYF
TGTGCCAGTAGTATGGGTTTAGAGGGAGATACGCAGTATTTT
>TRBJ2-1|TRBV11-2|-|TRBD2
CASSPGTSGFTFF
TGTGCCAGCAGCCCCGGGACTAGCGGTTTCACGTTCTTC
>TRBJ2-7|TRBV9|few|TRBD1
CASSEGKGALDEQYF
TGTGCCAGCAGCGAGGGTAAGGGGGCGCTTGACGAGCAGTACTTC
>TRBJ1-1|TRBV4-1|-|-
CASSPGPFTEAFF
TGCGCCAGCAGCCCCGGACCCTTCACTGAAGCTTTCTTT
>TRBJ2-1|TRBV27|-|-
CASSYPAGPSYNEQFF
TGTGCCAGCAGCTATCCAGCAGGGCCCTCCTACAATGAGCAGTTCTTC
>TRBJ1-5|TRBV27|-|-
CASSLSDSNQPQHF
TGTGCCAGCAGTTTATCAGATAGCAATCAGCCCCAGCATTTT
>TRBJ1-2|TRBV4-1|-|TRBD1
CASSHLTGGRDYGYTF
TGCGCCAGCAGCCACCTGACAGGGGGCCGAGACTATGGCTACACCTTC
>TRBJ1-3|TRBV27|-|-
CASSPYSGNTIYF
TGTGCCAGCAGTCCGTACTCTGGAAACACCATATATTTT
>TRBJ2-7|TRBV6-6|-|-
CASSYPIQYF
TGTGCCAGCAGTTATCCCATACAGTACTTC
>TRBJ2-2|TRBV7-9|-|TRBD1
CASSSLTGGITGELFF
TGTGCCAGCAGCTCACTAACAGGGGGCATCACCGGGGAGCTGTTTTTT
>TRBJ2-7|TRBV7-2|-|-
CASSLGSYSASYEQYF
TGTGCCAGCAGCTTGGGCAGTTACAGCGCCTCCTACGAGCAGTACTTC
>TRBJ2-2|TRBV19|-|-
CASSILGIVTGAYTGELFF
TGTGCCAGTAGTATTCTGGGCATCGTCACGGGAGCGTACACCGGGGAGCTGTTTTTT
>TRBJ1-3|TRBV9|-|-
CASSVGPDLSSGNTIYF
TGTGCCAGCAGCGTAGGGCCAGACCTGAGCTCTGGAAACACCATATATTTT
>TRBJ2-3|TRBV6-1|-|TRBD2
CAIKSGEATDTQYF
TGTGCCATCAAAAGCGGGGAGGCCACAGATACGCAGTATTTT
>TRBJ1-3|TRBV7-9|-|-
CASSPGRASATGNTIYF
TGTGCCAGCAGCCCGGGGAGGGCTAGCGCGACGGGAAACACCATATATTTT
>TRBJ1-3|TRBV5-1|-|TRBD1
CASSQATGGLSGNTIYF
TGCGCCAGCAGCCAGGCTACAGGGGGACTCTCTGGAAACACCATATATTTT
>TRBJ2-7|TRBV4-3|-|-
CASSWTESYEQYF
TGCGCCAGCAGCTGGACAGAAAGCTACGAGCAGTACTTC
>TRBJ2-7|TRBV29-1|-|TRBD2
CSVEEGTSGSSYEQYF
TGCAGCGTTGAGGAGGGGACTAGCGGGAGCTCCTACGAGCAGTACTTC
>TRBJ2-1|TRBV5-6|-|-
CASSLKQGTFNEQFF
TGTGCCAGCAGCTTAAAGCAGGGGACCTTTAATGAGCAGTTCTTC
>TRBJ1-2|TRBV9|few|TRBD1
CASSGTAPGYTF
TGTGCCAGCTCCGGGACAGCCCCTGGCTACACCTTC
>TRBJ1-1|TRBV9|-|TRBD1
CASSVALYPQGPTEAFF
TGTGCCAGCAGCGTAGCACTTTACCCACAGGGGCCCACTGAAGCTTTCTTT
>TRBJ2-2|TRBV28|-|-
CASSWTLPNTGELFF
TGTGCCAGCAGTTGGACCCTTCCGAACACCGGGGAGCTGTTTTTT
>TRBJ2-7|TRBV5-1|-|TRBD2
CASSSPRGGVPYEQYF
TGCGCCAGCAGCTCTCCCCGGGGGGGCGTTCCTTACGAGCAGTACTTC
>TRBJ2-2|TRBV27|few|TRBD1
CASSPSGTAKGGELFF
TGTGCCAGCAGTCCATCGGGGACAGCCAAGGGTGGGGAGCTGTTTTTT
>TRBJ2-7|TRBV19|medium-sized|-
CASSPRGHDYEQYF
TGTGCCAGTAGTCCCCGGGGGCACGACTACGAGCAGTACTTC
>TRBJ2-7|TRBV4-1|-|-
CASSHAGLAYEQYF
TGCGCCAGCAGCCACGCGGGACTGGCCTACGAGCAGTACTTC
>TRBJ2-5|TRBV6-9|-|TRBD1
CASSYWDRQETQYF
TGTGCCAGCAGTTACTGGGACAGACAAGAGACCCAGTACTTC
>TRBJ2-7|TRBV19|few|TRBD1
CASSMGQADEQYF
TGTGCCAGTAGTATGGGACAGGCCGACGAGCAGTACTTC
>TRBJ2-1|TRBV25-1|-|-
CASKDEEAGYYNEQFF
TGTGCCAGCAAGGATGAGGAGGCGGGATACTACAATGAGCAGTTCTTC